The rows below give T cell receptor beta chains drawn from one sample of a study of T-cell memory formation after mild COVID-19. TCRdb processed the 5' RACE reads anew with MiXCR; each CDR3 protein has one entry. There are a few hundred thousand distinct CDR3 sequences in the sample; under 25% occur only once, and around 12% lies in the top ten. Sequenced sample: PBMCs or a T cell subset sorted from them (not recorded which). These receptor sequences come from an adult woman who had mild COVID-19 (a few samples of this study predate the infection). Cell type and time point are not known. Each CDR3 is given with its conserved first and last residue. The D gene is left open where the match is weak. Clone size is shown for a subset of rows, as once, few, many or a class of expanded clone.

CDR3 DNA: TGTGCCAGCAATTTTCCCGGCACTGAAGCTTTCTTT; CDR3 protein: CASNFPGTEAFF; clone size: few; D gene: NA; J gene: TRBJ1-1; V gene: TRBV2
CDR3 DNA: TGTGCCAGCAGTGAATTCGGAGAGAAAAAACTGTTTTTT; CDR3 protein: CASSEFGEKKLFF; clone size: NA; D gene: NA; J gene: TRBJ1-4; V gene: TRBV25-1
CDR3 DNA: TGTGCCAGCAGTGAATCGAGCGGGGGGGCTACAGATACGCAGTATTTT; CDR3 protein: CASSESSGGATDTQYF; clone size: NA; D gene: TRBD2; J gene: TRBJ2-3; V gene: TRBV2
CDR3 DNA: TGTGCCAGCAGCCAAGATCGCACCTCTTCTGGGCATGAAAAACTGTTTTTT; CDR3 protein: CASSQDRTSSGHEKLFF; clone size: NA; D gene: NA; J gene: TRBJ1-4; V gene: TRBV4-2
CDR3 DNA: TGTGCCTGGAGCATTACAGGGTATCCTTTCTTT; CDR3 protein: CAWSITGYPFF; clone size: NA; D gene: NA; J gene: TRBJ1-1; V gene: TRBV30
CDR3 DNA: TGTGCCAGCGGCCAATCTGGCGGGGGGGCGAAGAATTACGAGCAGTACTTC; CDR3 protein: CASGQSGGGAKNYEQYF; clone size: NA; D gene: TRBD2; J gene: TRBJ2-7; V gene: TRBV7-9
CDR3 DNA: TGCGCCAGCACCCTCAGCGGGGACTCCTACAATGAGCAGTTCTTC; CDR3 protein: CASTLSGDSYNEQFF; clone size: NA; D gene: TRBD2; J gene: TRBJ2-1; V gene: TRBV5-1
CDR3 DNA: TGCGCCAGCAGCCAAGCAGACCAGGGGGCGCGGGGTGAGCAGTTCTTC; CDR3 protein: CASSQADQGARGEQFF; clone size: few; D gene: TRBD1; J gene: TRBJ2-1; V gene: TRBV4-1
CDR3 DNA: TGCGCCAGCAGCCAAGGACAGTTCACCGGGGAGCTGTTTTTT; CDR3 protein: CASSQGQFTGELFF; clone size: few; D gene: NA; J gene: TRBJ2-2; V gene: TRBV5-1
CDR3 DNA: TGTGCCAGCAGCTTTACTCAGGGCACTGAAGCTTTCTTT; CDR3 protein: CASSFTQGTEAFF; clone size: NA; D gene: NA; J gene: TRBJ1-1; V gene: TRBV7-6
CDR3 DNA: TGTGCCTGGAGAGGTGGGGTTACCTACGAGCAGTACTTC; CDR3 protein: CAWRGGVTYEQYF; clone size: NA; D gene: NA; J gene: TRBJ2-7; V gene: TRBV30
CDR3 DNA: TGTGCCAGCAGCTCAAGACAGGGGCCCTGGGAGCAGTACTTC; CDR3 protein: CASSSRQGPWEQYF; clone size: NA; D gene: TRBD1; J gene: TRBJ2-7; V gene: TRBV7-6
CDR3 DNA: TGCGCCAGCAGCCAGCTATTGCGGGGCAGGGGTATGGGCAATGAGCAGTTCTTC; CDR3 protein: CASSQLLRGRGMGNEQFF; clone size: NA; D gene: NA; J gene: TRBJ2-1; V gene: TRBV4-1
CDR3 DNA: TGCAGCGTTGGACAGATGAACACCGGGGAGCTGTTTTTT; CDR3 protein: CSVGQMNTGELFF; clone size: NA; D gene: NA; J gene: TRBJ2-2; V gene: TRBV29-1
CDR3 DNA: TGTGCCAGCAGCTCGAGACAGACCTACGAGCAGTACTTC; CDR3 protein: CASSSRQTYEQYF; clone size: NA; D gene: NA; J gene: TRBJ2-7; V gene: TRBV7-9
CDR3 DNA: TGTGCCAGCAGCCACAAATACCCCCGGCTGGGTTGGGGGGATACGCAGTATTTT; CDR3 protein: CASSHKYPRLGWGDTQYF; clone size: NA; D gene: NA; J gene: TRBJ2-3; V gene: TRBV3-1
CDR3 DNA: TGCGCCAGCAGTATTGACCGGGCCATCAATCAGCCCCAGCATTTT; CDR3 protein: CASSIDRAINQPQHF; clone size: few; D gene: NA; J gene: TRBJ1-5; V gene: TRBV4-1
CDR3 DNA: TGTGCCAGCAGCCAATCGGGACGGACAGGGGGTCTGCCTGAGCAGTTCTTC; CDR3 protein: CASSQSGRTGGLPEQFF; clone size: NA; D gene: TRBD1; J gene: TRBJ2-1; V gene: TRBV3-1
CDR3 DNA: TGTGCCAGCAGCTTATTGCCCCGACAGCCCCAGCATTTT; CDR3 protein: CASSLLPRQPQHF; clone size: NA; D gene: NA; J gene: TRBJ1-5; V gene: TRBV7-4
CDR3 DNA: TGTGCCAGCAACCTTAGACAGGGACGAGGCGGGGAGCTGTTTTTT; CDR3 protein: CASNLRQGRGGELFF; clone size: few; D gene: TRBD1; J gene: TRBJ2-2; V gene: TRBV6-2/TRBV6-3
CDR3 DNA: TGCGCCAGCAGCCAAGATGACCGCGAAGTCTATGGCTACACCTTC; CDR3 protein: CASSQDDREVYGYTF; clone size: NA; D gene: NA; J gene: TRBJ1-2; V gene: TRBV4-3
CDR3 DNA: TGTGCCAGCAGTAACAGGGGGCAGAATGAGAACACTGAAGCTTTCTTT; CDR3 protein: CASSNRGQNENTEAFF; clone size: few; D gene: TRBD1; J gene: TRBJ1-1; V gene: TRBV27
CDR3 DNA: TGTGCCAGTAGTATTGAGGACAGGACGGCCGGATCTGGCTACACCTTC; CDR3 protein: CASSIEDRTAGSGYTF; clone size: NA; D gene: TRBD1; J gene: TRBJ1-2; V gene: TRBV19
CDR3 DNA: TGTGCCAGCAGTGAAGCGGGAATTTGGGGACAGCTAGCTTTCTTT; CDR3 protein: CASSEAGIWGQLAFF; clone size: NA; D gene: TRBD1; J gene: TRBJ1-1; V gene: TRBV6-1
CDR3 DNA: TGTGCCAGCATCGCCGGACAGGGGGCGGGAAATGAGCAGTTCTTC; CDR3 protein: CASIAGQGAGNEQFF; clone size: NA; D gene: TRBD1; J gene: TRBJ2-1; V gene: TRBV6-5
CDR3 DNA: TGTGCCAGCAGCTTAGAGGCAGGGAGAACTGAAGCTTTCTTT; CDR3 protein: CASSLEAGRTEAFF; clone size: NA; D gene: NA; J gene: TRBJ1-1; V gene: TRBV7-6
CDR3 DNA: TGTGCCAGCAGCTCGGGGACAGAGCAGTACTTC; CDR3 protein: CASSSGTEQYF; clone size: few; D gene: NA; J gene: TRBJ2-7; V gene: TRBV7-2
CDR3 DNA: TGTGCCAGCAGCGCCCCGAGCAGCCTCATTGGAGTTGAGACCCAGTACTTC; CDR3 protein: CASSAPSSLIGVETQYF; clone size: few; D gene: NA; J gene: TRBJ2-5; V gene: TRBV7-9
CDR3 DNA: TGCAGTGTTACCTCCCTGGGGCAGGGAAGGTCCTACGAGCAGTACTTC; CDR3 protein: CSVTSLGQGRSYEQYF; clone size: NA; D gene: NA; J gene: TRBJ2-7; V gene: TRBV20-1
CDR3 DNA: TGTGCCAGTCAGACAGCGGGAGGCAATGAGCAGTTCTTC; CDR3 protein: CASQTAGGNEQFF; clone size: NA; D gene: TRBD2; J gene: TRBJ2-1; V gene: TRBV19